This T cell receptor beta chain derives from a study of blood T cells in healthy people across ages. For the study at large: About one barcoded beta molecule was captured per two T cells (by template switching).

The CDR3 covers 13 residues. V dropped 2 bases and J dropped 9 bases, with 14 bases sitting between them. Germline-derived CDR1 and CDR2 are DFQATT and SNEGSKA (reference sequence). This clonotype showed up many times. The second PCR ran 7 to 11 cycles with a sample-barcoded 5' primer and J-beta primers. TCRdb called the 5' RACE reads again in MiXCR, with one record for every CDR3 protein. Seen here are 650,000 to 1,000,000 distinct CDR3 sequences, about 42% observed once, and the top ten hold 15% to 20%. Sequenced sample: blood. The TCR comes from a man older than 75 in good health. V gene TRBV20-1 combines with J gene TRBJ2-1; D is unresolved. CDR3 in amino acids: CSARRMSPSEQFF. DNA of the CDR3: TGCAGTGCTAGAAGGATGAGTCCCTCTGAGCAGTTCTTC.